This T cell receptor (beta chain) was observed in a study of metastatic and nonmetastatic thyroid tumors. Study background: It was across blood and tumor or nodule tissue from malignant and benign thyroid patients that repertoires were compared.

The CDR3 contains 15 residues. Germline lookup yields CDR1 SGHVS and CDR2 FNYEAQ. V was pared by 5 bases and J by 7 bases, with 13 bases of the junction left unmatched. Not a single patient had been given any form of treatment at any point before undergoing thyroid surgery. Authors' analysis steps: Building a distant-metastasis classifier for papillary thyroid cancer drew on CDR3 differences across clinicopathological groups. TCRdb re-analyzed the PCR reads using MiXCR. The V and J calls were determined by TCRdb, not by the authors. The sample carries 15,000 or so clones, around 33% recorded once. The study's findings and limits: Across blood and tumor, TCR beta diversity in malignant thyroid tumors was reportedly significantly higher than in benign nodules.

Details on this clone: The antigen is not known.

This TCR derives from a male donor with papillary thyroid cancer or a benign thyroid nodule (not recorded which). Some clones in this sample may be carry-over from other donors' samples. The chain is built from TRBV7-6 and TRBJ2-7; 8 bases fit TRBD1. Sequenced: tumor tissue. The CDR3 protein is CASSPSPDRAREQYF. As DNA, the CDR3 is TGTGCCAGCAGCCCCTCTCCGGACAGGGCGAGGGAGCAGTACTTC.